The next 10 T cell receptor beta chains were all read from a single sample in a study of blood T cells in healthy people across ages. Then a second PCR, running about 6 to 12 cycles, was carried out with a sample-barcoded 5' primer and a J-beta primer mix. From the 5' RACE reads, TCRdb called clonotypes with MiXCR, one entry per CDR3 protein. This table has some 1,800,000 distinct CDR3 sequences, roughly two fifths appearing once. The specimen was blood. All receptors come from a human donor in good health.

This clonotype was counted a few times. The V call is TRBV9, the J call TRBJ2-1; 12 bases match TRBD2. Looked up from germline, CDR1 is SGDLS and CDR2 is YYNGEE. With V trimmed by 4 bases and J by 0 bases, 8 bases remained unmatched. This CDR3 region has 18 residues. Written as DNA, the CDR3 is TGTGCCAGCAGCCCCCGGACTAGCGGGGCCAGCTCCTACAATGAGCAGTTCTTC. Amino acids: CASSPRTSGASSYNEQFF.

This clonotype was counted a few times. The chain has TRBV6-2 or TRBV6-3 and TRBJ2-7; no clear D. Trimming stripped 0 bases from V and 6 bases from J, with 6 bases between. The CDR3 is 12 amino acids. Germline V gene sequence: CDR1 MNHEY, CDR2 SVGEGT. Written as DNA, the CDR3 is TGTGCCAGCAGTTACTCGATTGGCGAGCAGTACTTC. This sequence encodes CASSYSIGEQYF.

As regards this clonotype: A read error is possible here, since a much larger clone lies one base away. The rearrangement uses TRBV5-1 and TRBJ2-7; D gene unclear. Germline V lookup: CDR1 SGHRS, CDR2 YFSETQ. V was trimmed by 3 bases and J by 6 bases, leaving 13 bases between them. CDR3 length: 13 amino acids. The CDR3 region has the DNA TGCGCCAGCAGCTATAGAGAAGGTTTCGAGCAGTACTTC. Amino acid sequence: CASSYREGFEQYF.

This chain uses TRBV9 with TRBJ2-7, with TRBD1 matching over 7 bases. Germline-derived CDR1 and CDR2 are SGDLS and YYNGEE. The CDR3 has 15 amino acids. With 5 bases clipped from V and 0 bases from J, the junction kept 8 bases outside the gene matches. CDR3 in amino acids: CASSEGDRHSYEQYF. The CDR3 DNA sequence: TGTGCCAGCAGTGAAGGGGACAGACACTCCTACGAGCAGTACTTC.

The chain links TRBV7-9 to TRBJ1-2; 7 nucleotides align to TRBD1. CDR3 size: 16 residues. V lost 2 bases and J lost 6; bases outside the gene matches: 12. Germline V lookup: CDR1 SEHNR, CDR2 FQNEAQ (reference sequence). The CDR3 protein is CASSLPVPTGVNGYTF. For the CDR3, the DNA is TGTGCCAGCAGCTTACCAGTCCCCACAGGGGTCAATGGCTACACCTTC.

Only a few counts were recorded for this clonotype. This chain uses TRBV4-2 with TRBJ1-2; TRBD1 agrees at 8 bases. J was trimmed by 7 bases and V by 7 bases; bases with no gene match: 14. The CDR3 extends over 15 amino acids. CDR1 is LGHNA, CDR2 YNFKEQ, per germline. The CDR3 spells CASTGGTGGFGGYTF. The CDR3 DNA is TGTGCCAGCACGGGGGGCACAGGGGGATTCGGTGGCTACACCTTC.

The V gene is TRBV29-1, the J gene TRBJ1-4, with D unclear. CDR3 length equals 14 residues. Germline lookup yields CDR1 SQVTM and CDR2 ANQGSEA. With 6 bases removed from V and 3 bases from J, the gap between germline ends came to 14 bases. This CDR3 is CSVGRDQSNEKLFF. The CDR3 nucleotides read TGCAGCGTCGGAAGAGACCAGTCTAATGAAAAACTGTTTTTT.

This clonotype was seen a few times. CDR3 region: CASSHSESNYGYTF. In DNA form, the CDR3 reads TGTGCCAGCAGTCATTCAGAATCAAACTATGGCTACACCTTC. This sequence joins TRBV12-3 or TRBV12-4 and TRBJ1-2; D unclear. Trimming pared 5 bases from V and 2 bases from J, leaving 12 bases between. The CDR3 runs 14 residues.

The genes are TRBV5-1 and TRBJ2-1; 8 bases match TRBD1. CDR3 size: 14 residues. From germline, CDR1 is SGHRS and CDR2 YFSETQ. With 2 bases clipped from V and 9 bases from J, the junction kept 7 bases outside the gene matches. The CDR3 reads CASSFGDRSGEQFF. CDR3 nucleotides: TGCGCCAGCAGCTTCGGGGACAGGAGTGGTGAGCAGTTCTTC.

This clonotype was observed a handful of times. This chain connects TRBV29-1 to TRBJ1-2; D unclear. Germline CDR1 is SQVTM and CDR2 is ANQGSEA. The CDR3 is 11 amino acids. Trimming shortened V by 3 bases and J by 8 bases, and 10 bases separated the two germline ends. CDR3 sequence (DNA): TGCAGCGTTGATTCGGGCGGAGGCTACACCTTC. Translating gives CSVDSGGGYTF. Looking up the rest from reference TRBV29-1 and TRBJ1-2 gives the full variable domain: SAVISQKPSRDICQRGTSLTIQCQVDSQVTMMFWYRQQPGQSLTLIATANQGSEATYESGFVIDKFPISRPNLTFSTLTVSNMSPEDSSIYLCSVDSGGGYTFGSGTRLTVV.